Each of the 20 T cell receptor beta chains below was sequenced from the same sample in a study of T cells in Graves' hyperthyroidism and ophthalmopathy. The investigators amplified TCR beta CDR3 regions from RNA transcripts. Carried out on the TCR CDR3, a first-round RT-PCR used the HTBI primer set. TCRdb redid the calling of the multiplex PCR reads with MiXCR, one entry per CDR3 protein. The sample yields approximately 360,000 distinct CDR3 sequences, 15% to 18% seen once. The sample consisted of blood. The receptors were sampled from a woman aged 18-29 years with Graves' hyperthyroidism that later progressed to Graves' ophthalmopathy.

The CDR3 is CASSQDAGLGEQFF. The CDR3 DNA is TGTGCCAGCAGCCAAGATGCAGGGCTTGGTGAGCAGTTCTTC. The chain recombines TRBV4-2 with TRBJ2-1, with a weak D call TRBD1 (5 bases). CDR1 and CDR2 (germline): LGHNA, YNFKEQ. CDR3 size: 14 residues. Trimming took off 0 bases at V and 9 bases at J, with 12 bases between the two ends.

The chain couples TRBV6-1 to TRBJ2-7; D gene uncertain. Germline CDR1 and CDR2: MNHNS and SASEGT. V lost 4 bases and J lost 5, with 24 bases in between. CDR3 length: 17 residues. In nucleotides, the CDR3 is TGTGCCAGCAGTGGGGGAATTGAGTTGTGGCTGAAAGACGAGCAGTACTTC. Protein: CASSGGIELWLKDEQYF.

This clonotype has more than one count but fewer than ten. The rearrangement uses TRBV18 and TRBJ2-2; D not resolved. In germline, CDR1 is KGHSH, CDR2 LQKENI. Trimming cost V 3 bases and J 5 bases, with 13 bases left between them. The CDR3 is made up of 15 amino acids. This chain's CDR3 is CASSPGRARTGELFF. As DNA, the CDR3 is TGTGCCAGCTCACCCGGACGGGCGCGGACCGGGGAGCTGTTTTTT.

This clonotype was observed a few times. The rearrangement links TRBV20-1 to TRBJ2-3, with 12 bases that match TRBD2. The CDR3 extends over 14 amino acids. The V gene's germline CDR1 is DFQATT and CDR2 SNEGSKA (reference sequence). V was clipped by 6 bases and J by 6 bases; unmatched bases: 7. CDR3 sequence: CSADGTSGFDTQYF. CDR3 sequence (DNA): TGCAGTGCAGACGGGACTAGCGGGTTTGATACGCAGTATTTT.

This clonotype turned up a few times. The chain joins TRBV20-1 to TRBJ1-4, with 12 bases identical to TRBD1. Germline V lookup: CDR1 DFQATT, CDR2 SNEGSKA (reference sequence). The CDR3 has 16 residues. With V trimmed by 3 bases and J by 7 bases, 9 bases remained unmatched. The CDR3 loop reads CSASTGTGGLGEKLFF. CDR3 bases: TGCAGTGCTAGTACCGGGACAGGGGGCTTAGGTGAAAAACTGTTTTTT.

This clonotype was detected many times. This rearrangement joins TRBV5-1 to TRBJ2-1, with 13 bases identical to TRBD2. V lost 1 base to trimming and J lost 6 bases; unmatched junction nucleotides: 10. The CDR3 runs 18 residues. Germline V gene data show CDR1 as SGHRS and CDR2 as YFSETQ. The CDR3 is CASSLFVGLAGPGNEQFF. CDR3 nucleotides: TGCGCCAGCAGCTTGTTTGTGGGACTAGCGGGACCCGGCAATGAGCAGTTCTTC.

This clonotype was observed at least ten times. The rearrangement links TRBV29-1 to TRBJ2-7; 8 bases match TRBD2. V dropped 4 bases and J dropped 7; count of bases not matched to a gene: 15. This CDR3 region has 15 residues. Germline CDR1 SQVTM, CDR2 ANQGSEA. CDR3 nucleotides: TGCAGCGTTGCAGACGGGAGGGCCGTCTTTTGGGAGCAGTACTTC. It is translated as CSVADGRAVFWEQYF.

This clonotype occurred many times. This rearrangement joins TRBV30 to TRBJ1-1; perhaps TRBD1 as D (5 bases). The length of the CDR3 is 12 residues. Per the germline V gene, CDR1 is GTSNPN and CDR2 is SVGIG (reference sequence). Deletions cut 3 bases from V and 11 bases from J, with 16 bases between. CDR3 region: CAWRAGAARAFF. The CDR3 nucleotides read TGTGCCTGGAGGGCCGGGGCGGCACGGGCTTTCTTT. The variable domain in full, with the rest retrieved from reference TRBV30 and TRBJ1-1, is SQTIHQWPATLVQPVGSPLSLECTVEGTSNPNLYWYRQAAGRGLQLLFYSVGIGQISSEVPQNLSASRPQDRQFILSSKKLLLSDSGFYLCAWRAGAARAFFGQGTRLTVV.

The chain combines TRBV9 with TRBJ2-1, with D possibly being TRBD2 (5 bases). Between the trimmed V and J ends, which lost 0 bases and 9 bases, there was a span of 13 bases. The V gene's germline CDR1 is SGDLS and CDR2 YYNGEE. The CDR3 spans 14 residues. CDR3 residues: CASSVGVKDFEQFF. CDR3 nucleotides: TGTGCCAGCAGCGTAGGGGTAAAGGACTTTGAGCAGTTCTTC.

This clonotype was counted at least ten times. The chain carries TRBV20-1 and TRBJ2-1, with 8 bases identical to TRBD2. This CDR3 has 15 residues. Germline values: CDR1 DFQATT, CDR2 SNEGSKA (reference sequence). J was trimmed by 3 bases and V by 0 bases; bases with no gene match: 4. In DNA form, the CDR3 reads TGCAGTGCTAGAGAGGGCGGGAGGCTCTACAATGAGCAGTTCTTC. It yields the protein CSAREGGRLYNEQFF.

Remarks on this clonotype: This may come from a read error, since a much larger clone is one base off. The conserved closing phenylalanine or tryptophan is absent in this CDR3, likely reflecting a read error. V gene TRBV6-1 combines with J gene TRBJ2-6, with a possible D match to TRBD1 (5 bases). Germline values: CDR1 MNHNS, CDR2 SASEGT. The CDR3 has 16 residues. V was trimmed by 6 bases and J by 0 bases, leaving 12 bases between them. CDR3 sequence reads: CASRTAQGSGANVLTL. DNA of the CDR3: TGTGCCAGCAGGACAGCCCAGGGCTCTGGGGCCAACGTCCTGACTCTC.

At least ten counts were recorded for this clonotype. This chain joins TRBV7-9 and TRBJ1-5; D gene uncertain. This CDR3 spans 18 amino acids. The V end was cut by 3 bases, the J end by 2 bases, with 20 bases between. Germline CDR1 SEHNR, CDR2 FQNEAQ (reference sequence). The CDR3 DNA reads TGTGCCAGCAGCTTTTGTTCTCCGAGGTCGAGGTGCAATCAGCCCCAGCATTTT. Amino acids: CASSFCSPRSRCNQPQHF.

This clonotype was seen at least ten times. The chain employs TRBV11-2 and TRBJ2-1; TRBD2 matches 7 bases. Unmatched junction bases numbered 7, after V lost 5 bases and J lost 9 bases. CDR3 size: 13 residues. CDR1 and CDR2 from the germline V gene are SGHAT and FQNNGV. CDR3: CASSLGASGEQFF. The DNA for the CDR3 is TGTGCCAGCAGCCTAGGGGCTAGCGGTGAGCAGTTCTTC.

The CDR3 is CASSLEGTSEQYF. The CDR3 coding sequence is TGTGCCAGCAGTTTAGAGGGGACAAGCGAGCAGTACTTC. The chain recombines TRBV28 with TRBJ2-7; perhaps TRBD1 as D (6 bases). The CDR3 extends over 13 amino acids. V was shortened by 2 bases and J by 6 bases, with 11 bases between the two germline ends. CDR1 is MDHEN, CDR2 SYDVKM, per germline.

This clonotype showed up many times. The chain combines TRBV20-1 with TRBJ2-5; possible D gene TRBD2, 7 bases. V lost 6 bases and J lost 5, with 22 bases in between. The CDR3 consists of 15 residues. The germline V gene encodes CDR1 DFQATT and CDR2 SNEGSKA (reference sequence). DNA for the CDR3: TGCAGTGCCCTTCCTCTGGTGGAGGGGGGGGAGACCCAGTACTTC. Encoded protein: CSALPLVEGGETQYF.

Points on this clonotype: One end of the junction does not line up with germline, which may come from a read error. This chain uses TRBV4-1 with TRBJ2-1, with 11 bases identical to TRBD2. The CDR3 has 18 amino acids. The germline gives CDR1 MGHRA, CDR2 YSYEKL. CDR3 amino acids: CASSQVLAGGSSSNEQFF. Written as DNA, the CDR3 is TGCGCCAGCAGCCAAGTTCTAGCGGGAGGAAGCTCCTCCAATGAGCAGTTCTTC.

This clonotype was seen only a few times. The missing conserved phenylalanine or tryptophan at the end of this CDR3 makes a read error likely. The V gene is TRBV27, the J gene TRBJ1-1, with D maybe TRBD1 (5 bases). The length of the CDR3 is 12 residues. The V end lost 2 bases, the J end lost 8 bases, and 9 bases lay between the germline ends. CDR1 MNHEY and CDR2 SMNVEV come from the germline V gene (reference sequence). The CDR3 reads CASSLIGGEAFL. For the CDR3, the DNA is TGTGCCAGCAGTTTAATTGGGGGGGAAGCTTTCCTT.

This clonotype was detected a few times. The CDR3 protein is CASRKRLSPSSYNEQFF. CDR3 coding DNA: TGTGCCAGCAGGAAAAGACTCTCTCCGAGCTCCTACAATGAGCAGTTCTTC. The chain has TRBV6-1 and TRBJ2-1; D is ambiguous. Germline-derived CDR1 and CDR2 are MNHNS and SASEGT. Trimming cost V 6 bases and J 0 bases, with 18 bases left between them. This CDR3 contains 17 residues.

This clonotype was seen repeatedly, ten times or more. In nucleotides, the CDR3 is TGTGCCACAGGGAACGGGATTGGTTACGAGCAGTACTTC. Encoded protein: CATGNGIGYEQYF. V is TRBV7-2 and J is TRBJ2-7; D tentatively fits TRBD1 or TRBD2 (5 bases each). Germline V CDR1 and CDR2: SGHTA, FQGNSA. This CDR3 has 13 residues. The V end lost 10 bases, the J end lost 4 bases, and 17 bases lay between the germline ends.

As regards this clonotype: Given a much more abundant clone one base away, this may be a read error. The J gene is TRBJ1-3, the V gene TRBV2, with D unresolved. The germline V gene has CDR1 SNHLY and CDR2 FYNNEI. V shed 3 bases and J shed 2 bases, with 11 bases lying between them. The CDR3 runs 15 residues. The CDR3 coding sequence is TGTGCCAGCAGTGAGGATCCCCTGGCTGGAAACACCATATATTTT. It codes for CASSEDPLAGNTIYF.